This TCR beta chain appears in the sequencing data of a study of blood T cell repertoires in COVID-19. CDR3 size: 11 residues. The germline CDR1 and CDR2 sequences are SQVTM and ANQGSEA. Trimming took 5 bases from V and 10 from J, leaving 11 bases between them. Sequencing used immunoSEQ multiplex PCR; TCRdb keeps in-frame clones, though not all of them. Of about 83,000 clones listed, more than 90% were seen once; the top ten hold about a sixth. This sequence joins TRBV29-1 and TRBJ1-4, with D unresolved. The clonotype originates from a woman at least 80 years old with active or convalescent COVID-19. The sequenced sample was peripheral blood. The CDR3 region has the DNA TGCAGCGTTTATGAAAGAGGAAAACTGTTTTTT. This encodes CSVYERGKLFF.